A selection of T cell receptor beta chains follows, all from one sample in a study of identical twins. TCRdb itself ran the 5' RACE reads through MiXCR, one entry per CDR3 protein. The table shows fewer than 350,000 distinct CDR3 sequences, with approximately 8.5% occurring only once. The sample was also linked to a second study, of yellow fever vaccine responses in identical twins.

Sample: memory (CD45RO+) T cells sorted from blood. Receptors originate from a woman younger than 35 in good health. Each CDR3 is given with its conserved first and last residue. Each record gives: J gene, V gene, D gene, clone size, CDR3 DNA, CDR3 protein. The D gene is left open where the match is weak. A clone size is listed for some rows: how often the clone was seen (once, few, many), or a class if it is expanded.

>TRBJ1-2|TRBV10-3|TRBD1|-
TGTGCCATCAGCGGGGACAGAACCTATGGCTACACCTTC
CAISGDRTYGYTF
>TRBJ2-1|TRBV5-1|TRBD1|many
TGCGCCAGCAGTATTACCGGGACAGAGTACAATGAGCAGTTCTTC
CASSITGTEYNEQFF
>TRBJ1-4|TRBV7-8|-|-
TGTGCCAGCAGCTTAGAAGGCGTAGTTAATGAAAAACTGTTTTTT
CASSLEGVVNEKLFF
>TRBJ2-5|TRBV6-1|TRBD1|few
TGTGCCAGCAGCCCCCTAGGGGACAGGGGGCTGGAGACCCAGTACTTC
CASSPLGDRGLETQYF
>TRBJ2-5|TRBV15|-|-
TGTGCCACCAGCAGAGATGGTGCTGAAGAGACCCAGTACTTC
CATSRDGAEETQYF
>TRBJ2-3|TRBV29-1|TRBD2|few
TGCAGCCACACTGGACTAGCGGGAGATACGCAGTATTTT
CSHTGLAGDTQYF
>TRBJ2-5|TRBV27|-|few
TGTGCCAGCAGTTCCCCTATTGAACGGACTGAAGAGACCCAGTACTTC
CASSSPIERTEETQYF
>TRBJ2-3|TRBV20-1|TRBD2|-
TGCAGTGCTCCCCCTGGCGGGAGGGGGGATACGCAGTATTTT
CSAPPGGRGDTQYF
>TRBJ2-7|TRBV5-1|-|many
TGCGCCAGCAGCTTGTCGATTGGGGCCTACGAGCAGTACTTC
CASSLSIGAYEQYF
>TRBJ2-5|TRBV5-1|-|-
TGCGCCAGCAGCTTGGAAGCTTGGGGGACCCAGTACTTC
CASSLEAWGTQYF
>TRBJ2-1|TRBV4-2|TRBD1|few
TGTGCCAGCAGCCAACATACCGGGACAGGGAGTAATGATGAGCAGTTCTTC
CASSQHTGTGSNDEQFF
>TRBJ2-7|TRBV13|TRBD2|-
TGTGCCAGCAGCCAGGGACTAGCGAATCACTACGAGCAGTACTTC
CASSQGLANHYEQYF
>TRBJ2-3|TRBV5-6|-|-
TGTGCCAGCAGCTTCAAAGTCACTAGCACAGATACGCAGTATTTT
CASSFKVTSTDTQYF
>TRBJ2-3|TRBV20-1|TRBD2|many
TGCAGTGCTAGAGTTCCCCCACAGCGGGGAGGTCTGTGGGTTACGCAGTATTTT
CSARVPPQRGGLWVTQYF
>TRBJ2-1|TRBV28|-|few
TGTGCCAGCAGTTTATTCCTCGGTGAGCAGTTCTTC
CASSLFLGEQFF
>TRBJ2-5|TRBV5-1|-|-
TGCGCCAGCAGCCGGGACGAGAGAGAGACCCAGTACTTC
CASSRDERETQYF
>TRBJ2-3|TRBV24-1|TRBD2|many
TGTGCCACCAGTGACCCCGGGACTAGCGGGAGGTCCGCAGATACGCAGTATTTT
CATSDPGTSGRSADTQYF
>TRBJ2-3|TRBV24-1|TRBD2|few
TGTGCCACCAGTGATTGGGGCGGGGGGCGCGCAGATACGCAGTATTTT
CATSDWGGGRADTQYF
>TRBJ2-1|TRBV7-2|TRBD1|few
TGTGCCAGCAGCTTAGCTAAGACAGGGGGCTCCTACAATGAGCAGTTCTTC
CASSLAKTGGSYNEQFF
>TRBJ2-1|TRBV9|TRBD1|-
TGTGCCAGCAGCCCCGGACAGGGGGGCTACAATGAGCAGTTCTTC
CASSPGQGGYNEQFF
>TRBJ2-1|TRBV6-5|-|many
TGTGCCAGCAGTTACGGGGACCAGACAGTCCACAATGAGCAGTTCTTC
CASSYGDQTVHNEQFF
>TRBJ2-2|TRBV24-1|-|many
TGTGCCACCAGTGACTTTACCGGGGAGCTGTTTTTT
CATSDFTGELFF
>TRBJ2-7|TRBV6-5|-|many
TGTGCCAGCAGTTGGAGTGGGGGGCTCGAGCAGTACTTC
CASSWSGGLEQYF
>TRBJ1-1|TRBV7-7|-|few
TGTGCCAGCAGTCAGGGACGATTTCGGGACACTGAAGCTTTCTTT
CASSQGRFRDTEAFF
>TRBJ2-7|TRBV7-9|-|few
TGTGCCAGCAGCTTAGCCGTAGACTACGAGCAGTACTTC
CASSLAVDYEQYF
>TRBJ1-4|TRBV5-1|-|many
TGCGCCAGCAGCTTGTTAACGAATGAAAAACTGTTTTTT
CASSLLTNEKLFF
>TRBJ2-2|TRBV11-2|-|few
TGTGCCAGCAGCTTATCTTTATATGGGGACACCGGGGAGCTGTTTTTT
CASSLSLYGDTGELFF
>TRBJ2-1|TRBV5-1|-|-
TGCGCCAGCAGCTTAGGGCTAACCAATGAGCAGTTCTTC
CASSLGLTNEQFF
>TRBJ1-5|TRBV5-1|TRBD1|many
TGCGCCAGCAGCTTGGTCGGACTGGACAGGCCAGATCAGCCCCAGCATTTT
CASSLVGLDRPDQPQHF
>TRBJ1-3|TRBV9|-|few
TGTGCCAGCAGCGTAGCGGCTGGAAACACCATATATTTT
CASSVAAGNTIYF
>TRBJ1-2|TRBV18|-|many
TGTGCCAGCTCACCGGTGGCAGAGGGTGGCTACACCTTC
CASSPVAEGGYTF
>TRBJ2-2|TRBV7-7|TRBD1|few
TGTGCCAGCAGCTTGGACAGGGAGGCCGGGGAGCTGTTTTTT
CASSLDREAGELFF
>TRBJ1-3|TRBV5-1|-|few
TGCGCCAGCAGCCCCAAGCCAGACCGGTTCTCTGGAAACACCATATATTTT
CASSPKPDRFSGNTIYF
>TRBJ1-1|TRBV14|-|many
TGTGCCAGCAGCCGGATTGAACTGAACACTGAAGCTTTCTTT
CASSRIELNTEAFF
>TRBJ1-3|TRBV12-5|TRBD1|few
TGTGCTAGTGGTTTGGGCGACAGGGGCACTGGAAACACCATATATTTT
CASGLGDRGTGNTIYF
>TRBJ2-7|TRBV6-5|-|many
TGTGCCAGCACCGATGGGTCCGAGCAGTACTTC
CASTDGSEQYF
>TRBJ2-7|TRBV29-1|-|few
TGCAGCGTGCGCCACGGGGTCCTTGGGTACGAGCAGTACTTC
CSVRHGVLGYEQYF
>TRBJ2-1|TRBV4-2|-|few
TGTGCCAGCAGCCAAGATCAGGAGGTTGGGGATGAGCAGTTCTTC
CASSQDQEVGDEQFF
>TRBJ2-2|TRBV29-1|-|many
TGCAGCGCCGCTAAGGCCGGGGAGCTGTTTTTT
CSAAKAGELFF
>TRBJ2-5|TRBV28|TRBD2|-
TGTGCCAGCAGTTTAATTTCTACTAGCGGGAATCAAGAGACCCAGTACTTC
CASSLISTSGNQETQYF
>TRBJ2-1|TRBV24-1|TRBD2|many
TGTGCCACCAGTGATTCCCTCGGACTAGCGGGAATGGCTGAGCAGTTCTTC
CATSDSLGLAGMAEQFF
>TRBJ2-1|TRBV20-1|-|many
TGCAGTGCAGGACAGAGCTCCTACAATGAGCAGTTCTTC
CSAGQSSYNEQFF
>TRBJ2-1|TRBV3-1|-|many
TGTGCCAGCAGCCGTAAGACCAGCTCCTACAATGAGCAGTTCTTC
CASSRKTSSYNEQFF
>TRBJ1-1|TRBV20-1|-|few
TGCAGTGCTAGATTAGCGCAGCTTGAAGCTTTCTTT
CSARLAQLEAFF
>TRBJ2-2|TRBV5-1|TRBD1|many
TGCGCCAGCAGACAACCCCGGACAGGGGGCAACACCGGGGAGCTGTTTTTT
CASRQPRTGGNTGELFF